Listed here is a single T cell receptor (beta chain). This clone was found once. Its antigen is still unknown. One base away there is no much larger clone; base qualities are not given. Including cysteine and phenylalanine, the CDR3 has 16 amino acids. Here the CDR3 DNA is all that survives: 48 bases in frame from base 1. Trimming leaves V shorter by 5 bases and J shorter by 6 bases, with the junction holding 12 bases beyond the gene matches. Looking up the germline V gene (reference sequence) yields CDR1 MNHEY and CDR2 SMNVEV. The sample belongs to a study of control samples from healthy donors and cancer patients (dated by TCRdb to about 2020). The library was produced with the immunoSEQ multiplex PCR assay. Drawn from immuneACCESS, this table holds only the in-frame rearrangements with V and J called that TCRdb kept. Clones are partly lost; checked studies trace under half to an unresolved V gene and leave the rest unexplained. The sample records some 74,000 clones, approximately 94% of which are singletons. The leading ten clones occupy 2.8% of the sample.

The sequencing input was blood. The source is a woman in her twenties or thirties in good health. The chain is assembled from TRBV27 and TRBJ1-4; 7 bases in the junction line up with TRBD1. The bases read TGTGCCAGCAGTGCCGGGAGGGGGCGGTCATATGAAAAACTGTTTTTT. Protein translation: CASSAGRGRSYEKLFF. Reference TRBV27 and TRBJ1-4 proteins supply the regions before and after the CDR3; the full variable domain is: EAQVTQNPRYLITVTGKKLTVTCSQNMNHEYMSWYRQDPGLGLRQIYYSMNVEVTDKGDVPEGYKVSRKEKRNFPLILESPSPNQTSLYFCASSAGRGRSYEKLFFGSGTQLSVL.